Following are 4 T cell receptor beta chains from one sample sequenced in a study of cytomegalovirus exposure and HLA in healthy donors. The PCR contained 60 Vbeta and 13 Jbeta primers. The table came from immunoSEQ multiplex PCR; TCRdb's copy has only in-frame clones and leaves some out. Of about 190,000 clones listed, approximately 83% are singletons. The sample comprised PBMCs. The receptors were sampled from a boy between 2 and 10 years old in good health and CMV-seronegative.

The chain uses TRBV5-4 and TRBJ1-1; D gene ambiguous. The length of the CDR3 is 15 residues. Trimming shortened V by 0 bases and J by 0 bases, and 9 bases separated the two germline ends. The germline V gene has CDR1 SGHNT and CDR2 YYREEE (reference sequence). Here the CDR3 reads CASSLGSTVNTEAFF. As DNA, the CDR3 is TGTGCCAGCAGCTTGGGATCCACAGTGAACACTGAAGCTTTCTTT.

In this sample, this clone turned up once. The J gene is TRBJ1-6, the V gene TRBV6-1; no clear D gene. V shed 2 bases and J shed 0 bases, with 5 bases lying between them. This CDR3 comprises 15 residues. In germline, CDR1 is MNHNS, CDR2 SASEGT. As DNA, the CDR3 is TGTGCCAGCAGTGAATATAACTCCTATAATTCACCCCTCCACTTT. Protein sequence: CASSEYNSYNSPLHF.

This rearrangement joins TRBV5-4 to TRBJ2-1; D may be TRBD1 (6 bases). With 4 bases removed from V and 5 bases from J, the gap between germline ends came to 13 bases. CDR1 is SGHNT, CDR2 YYREEE, per germline (reference sequence). This CDR3 comprises 14 residues. CDR3 region: CASSPTRTDNEQFF. CDR3 DNA sequence: TGTGCCAGCAGCCCGACGAGGACAGACAATGAGCAGTTCTTC.

The V gene is TRBV4-3, the J gene TRBJ1-2; no clear D. Trimming cost V 0 bases and J 8 bases, with 13 bases left between them. The CDR3 has 14 residues. Germline V lookup: CDR1 LGHNA, CDR2 YSLEER. The CDR3 nucleotides read TGCGCCAGCAGCCAAGATGCGTCCCGGAGGGGCTACACCTTC. Protein sequence: CASSQDASRRGYTF.